What follows are 10 T cell receptor beta chains derived from one specimen sequenced in a study of cytomegalovirus exposure and HLA in healthy donors. PCR used 60 Vbeta primers and 13 Jbeta primers. This table comes from immunoSEQ multiplex PCR, and its TCRdb copy is limited to in-frame clones, with some not included. Of about 120,000 clones listed, roughly 75% are singletons. Input material: PBMCs. The source is a man aged 25 to 45 in good health and CMV-seropositive.

The chain is built from TRBV9 and TRBJ2-2, with D maybe TRBD1 (5 bases). The CDR3 has 15 amino acids. Deletions cut 3 bases from V and 6 bases from J, with 15 bases between. Germline-derived CDR1 and CDR2 are SGDLS and YYNGEE. CDR3 DNA sequence: TGTGCCAGCAGCGCCGTTGGGAAAGGGGCCGGGGAGCTGTTTTTT. Amino acid sequence: CASSAVGKGAGELFF. Full variable domain (rest looked up from reference TRBV9 and TRBJ2-2): DSGVTQTPKHLITATGQRVTLRCSPRSGDLSVYWYQQSLDQGLQFLIQYYNGEERAKGNILERFSAQQFPDLHSELNLSSLELGDSALYFCASSAVGKGAGELFFGEGSRLTVL.

The chain is built from TRBV5-1 and TRBJ2-7; 8 bases are a match to TRBD1. This CDR3 contains 14 residues. CDR1 SGHRS and CDR2 YFSETQ come from the germline V gene. With 7 bases clipped from V and 4 bases from J, the junction kept 10 bases outside the gene matches. CDR3 sequence reads: CASQRDRGPYEQYF. In nucleotides, the CDR3 is TGCGCCAGCCAACGCGACAGGGGTCCGTACGAGCAGTACTTC.

This chain connects TRBV7-2 to TRBJ1-1; D is uncertain. This CDR3 contains 13 residues. The germline V and J ends were trimmed by 1 base and 1 base, with 4 bases remaining between them. The V gene's germline CDR1 is SGHTA and CDR2 FQGNSA. As DNA, the CDR3 is TGTGCCAGCAGCTTAGGGCAGAACACTGAAGCTTTCTTT. It is translated as CASSLGQNTEAFF.

This clone was seen a handful of times. The V call is TRBV4-1, the J call TRBJ2-3; D is possibly TRBD2 (6 bases). Germline V gene lookup returns CDR1 MGHRA and CDR2 YSYEKL. This CDR3 is 13 amino acids long. Deletions cut 3 bases from V and 6 bases from J, with 10 bases between. The CDR3 DNA is TGCGCCAGCAGCCACCGCGGAGGGGATACGCAGTATTTT. It translates to CASSHRGGDTQYF.

This rearrangement joins TRBV29-1 to TRBJ1-3; D is ambiguous. The length of the CDR3 is 15 residues. CDR1 and CDR2 (germline): SQVTM, ANQGSEA. The germline V and J ends were trimmed by 4 bases and 0 bases, with 13 bases remaining between them. This chain's CDR3 is CSVGTGTSSGNTIYF. The CDR3 DNA follows: TGCAGCGTTGGGACCGGTACTAGCTCTGGAAACACCATATATTTT. The full variable domain, in which reference TRBV29-1 and TRBJ1-3 provide the parts outside the CDR3, is SAVISQKPSRDICQRGTSLTIQCQVDSQVTMMFWYRQQPGQSLTLIATANQGSEATYESGFVIDKFPISRPNLTFSTLTVSNMSPEDSSIYLCSVGTGTSSGNTIYFGEGSWLTVV.

A few counts support this clone. The rearrangement links TRBV9 to TRBJ2-5; the D gene is possibly TRBD1 (5 bases). V was clipped by 7 bases and J by 5 bases, with 21 bases between them. The germline gives CDR1 SGDLS, CDR2 YYNGEE. The CDR3 spans 15 residues. CDR3 sequence: CASSIQGVSEETQYF. As DNA, the CDR3 is TGTGCCAGCTCGATTCAAGGGGTGAGTGAGGAGACCCAGTACTTC. Combining the CDR3 with reference TRBV9 and TRBJ2-5 gives the whole variable domain DSGVTQTPKHLITATGQRVTLRCSPRSGDLSVYWYQQSLDQGLQFLIQYYNGEERAKGNILERFSAQQFPDLHSELNLSSLELGDSALYFCASSIQGVSEETQYFGPGTRLLVL.

A word on this clone: Different DNA sequences within this sample yield the same CDR3. The V gene is TRBV27, the J gene TRBJ2-7; 10 bases are a match to TRBD1. The CDR3 covers 13 residues. The germline V gene has CDR1 MNHEY and CDR2 SMNVEV (reference sequence). The V segment lost 3 bases and the J segment 6 bases; nucleotides outside the gene matches: 2. The CDR3 protein is CASSLTGGREQYF. The CDR3 nucleotides are TGTGCCAGCAGTTTGACAGGGGGCCGCGAGCAGTACTTC.

The chain uses TRBV18 and TRBJ2-1; D is uncertain. From germline, CDR1 is KGHSH and CDR2 LQKENI. Between the trimmed V and J ends, which lost 3 bases and 5 bases, there was a span of 5 bases. The CDR3 covers 12 residues. The CDR3 nucleotides read TGTGCCAGCTCACCCCAGAACAATGAGCAGTTCTTC. As protein: CASSPQNNEQFF.

The chain is built from TRBV19 and TRBJ2-4, with a tentative D call TRBD1 (5 bases). The CDR3 is 14 residues long. The V gene's germline CDR1 is LNHDA and CDR2 SQIVND (reference sequence). The V end lost 7 bases, the J end lost 2 bases, and 12 bases lay between the germline ends. The CDR3 region is CASTPDSSKNIQYF. CDR3 coding DNA: TGTGCCAGTACCCCTGACAGTTCCAAAAACATTCAGTACTTC.

The chain joins TRBV5-4 to TRBJ2-7, with 7 bases matching TRBD1. CDR3 length equals 14 residues. The germline V gene has CDR1 SGHNT and CDR2 YYREEE (reference sequence). J gave up 6 bases and V 1 base, and 7 bases lay outside the gene matches. As DNA, the CDR3 is TGTGCCAGCAGCTTGATCGCAGGGGGTGGCGAGCAGTACTTC. It translates to CASSLIAGGGEQYF.